The present T cell receptor (beta chain) was sequenced within a study of blood T cell repertoires in COVID-19. The overall study: The study drew acute and convalescent COVID-19 samples from the United States, Italy and Spain. The analysed material was cDNA or gDNA that came from T cells, B-cell-depleted T cells, or PBMCs.

Germline-derived CDR1 and CDR2 are SGHTS and YDEGEE. The CDR3 totals 13 residues. The V gene end was trimmed by 7 bases and the J gene end by 3 bases; junction bases not matched to a gene: 4. In the study's own analysis: From reference gene primer amplification, estimates of nucleated cell counts were derived. The table came from immunoSEQ multiplex PCR; TCRdb's copy has only in-frame clones and leaves some out. V and J calls and clone size follow that table, whereas D and trimming were derived from the DNA. Of 200,000 to 250,000 clones in the sample, 65% to 90% were seen once. This TCR was recovered from a woman in her 50s with acute or convalescent COVID-19. This sequence joins TRBV5-8 and TRBJ1-3; 7 positions match TRBD1. The sample taken for sequencing was peripheral blood. The CDR3, as DNA: TGTGCCAGCCGACAGGGTGGTGGAAACACCATATATTTT. It codes for CASRQGGGNTIYF. The variable domain in full, completed from reference TRBV5-8 and TRBJ1-3, reads EAGVTQSPTHLIKTRGQQATLRCSPISGHTSVYWYQQALGLGLQFLLWYDEGEERNRGNFPPRFSGRQFPNYSSELNVNALELEDSALYLCASRQGGGNTIYFGEGSWLTVV.